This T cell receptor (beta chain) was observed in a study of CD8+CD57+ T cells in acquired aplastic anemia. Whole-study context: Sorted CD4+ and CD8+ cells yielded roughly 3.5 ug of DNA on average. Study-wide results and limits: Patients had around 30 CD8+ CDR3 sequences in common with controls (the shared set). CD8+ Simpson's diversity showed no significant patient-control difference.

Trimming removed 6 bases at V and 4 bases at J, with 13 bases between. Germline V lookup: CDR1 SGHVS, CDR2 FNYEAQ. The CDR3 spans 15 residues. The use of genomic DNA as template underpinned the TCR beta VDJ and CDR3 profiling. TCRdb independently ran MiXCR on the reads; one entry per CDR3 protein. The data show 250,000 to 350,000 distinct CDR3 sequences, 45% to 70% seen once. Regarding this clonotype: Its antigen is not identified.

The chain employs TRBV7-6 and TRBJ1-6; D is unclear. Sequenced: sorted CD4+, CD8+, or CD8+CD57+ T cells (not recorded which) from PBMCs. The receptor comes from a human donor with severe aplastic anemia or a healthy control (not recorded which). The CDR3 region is CASSNTDRYNSPLHF. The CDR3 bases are TGTGCCAGCAGTAACACGGACCGTTATAATTCACCCCTCCACTTT. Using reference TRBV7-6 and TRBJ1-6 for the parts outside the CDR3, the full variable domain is GAGVSQSPRYKVTKRGQDVALRCDPISGHVSLYWYRQALGQGPEFLTYFNYEAQQDKSGLPNDRFSAERPEGSISTLTIQRTEQRDSAMYRCASSNTDRYNSPLHFGNGTRLTVT.